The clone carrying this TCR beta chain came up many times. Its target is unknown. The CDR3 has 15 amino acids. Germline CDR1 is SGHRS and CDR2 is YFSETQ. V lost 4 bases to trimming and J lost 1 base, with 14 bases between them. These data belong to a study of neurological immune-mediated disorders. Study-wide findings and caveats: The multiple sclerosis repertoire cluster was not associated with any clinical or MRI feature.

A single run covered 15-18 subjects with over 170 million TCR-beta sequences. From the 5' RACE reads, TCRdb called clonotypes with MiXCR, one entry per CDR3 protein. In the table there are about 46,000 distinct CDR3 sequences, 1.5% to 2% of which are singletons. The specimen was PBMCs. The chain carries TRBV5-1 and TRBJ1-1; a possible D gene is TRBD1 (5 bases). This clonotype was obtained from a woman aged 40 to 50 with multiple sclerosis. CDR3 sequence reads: CASSPTRAGNTEAFF. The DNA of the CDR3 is TGCGCCAGCAGCCCGACCAGGGCGGGGAACACTGAAGCTTTCTTT.